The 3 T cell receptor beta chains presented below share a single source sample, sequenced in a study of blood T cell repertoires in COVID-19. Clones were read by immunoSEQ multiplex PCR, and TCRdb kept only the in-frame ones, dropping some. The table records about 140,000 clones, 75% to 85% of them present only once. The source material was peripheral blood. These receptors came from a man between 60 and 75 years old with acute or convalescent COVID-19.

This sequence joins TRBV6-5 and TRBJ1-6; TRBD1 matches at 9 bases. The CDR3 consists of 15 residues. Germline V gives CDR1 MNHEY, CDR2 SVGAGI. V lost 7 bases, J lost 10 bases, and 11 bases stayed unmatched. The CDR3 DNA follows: TGTGCCAGCACCGATGCCGGGACAGGGCGATCACCCCTCCACTTT. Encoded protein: CASTDAGTGRSPLHF.

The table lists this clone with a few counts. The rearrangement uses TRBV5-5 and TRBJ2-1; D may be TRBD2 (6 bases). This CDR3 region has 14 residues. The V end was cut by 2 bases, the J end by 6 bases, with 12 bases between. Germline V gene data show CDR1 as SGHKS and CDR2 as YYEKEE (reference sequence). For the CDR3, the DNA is TGTGCCAGCAGCTTCCGGCTAGCGCCCAATGAGCAGTTCTTC. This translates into CASSFRLAPNEQFF. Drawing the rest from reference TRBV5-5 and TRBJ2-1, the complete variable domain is DAGVTQSPTHLIKTRGQQVTLRCSPISGHKSVSWYQQVLGQGPQFIFQYYEKEERGRGNFPDRFSARQFPNYSSELNVNALLLGDSALYLCASSFRLAPNEQFFGPGTRLTVL.

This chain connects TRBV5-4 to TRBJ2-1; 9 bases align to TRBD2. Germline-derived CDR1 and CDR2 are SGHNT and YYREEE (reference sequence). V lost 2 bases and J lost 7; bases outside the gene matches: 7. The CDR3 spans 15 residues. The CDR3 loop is CASSFGGRGLNEQFF. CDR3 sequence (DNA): TGTGCCAGCAGCTTCGGCGGGAGGGGACTGAATGAGCAGTTCTTC.